The 3 T cell receptor beta chains below come from one sample, sequenced in a study of beta chain features in type 1 diabetes (dated by TCRdb to about 2018). Receptors were amplified or captured by the immunoSEQ multiplex PCR assay. All of the isolated RNA was reverse transcribed with the High Capacity cDNA Reverse Transcription Kit, so expressed TCRB transcripts were sequenced. TCRdb took over this immuneACCESS table, retaining in-frame rearrangements with V and J assigned. Such tables are incomplete; in checked studies, under half of the missing clones stem from an unresolved V gene, and the remainder is unexplained. This sample gives roughly 370,000 clones in total; roughly 14% of them show up just once. Approximately 0.035% of the sample is held by the ten biggest clonotypes. Sequencing was done on a sample of naive CD4+ T cells from blood. The cell subset or site label, as the study defines it: true naive CD4+ T cells. The receptors were gathered from a man aged 25-45 years in good health.

This clone has only a few counts. The same CDR3 can be traced to other DNA sequences in this sample. The rearrangement uses TRBV18 and TRBJ1-2; D is uncertain. The CDR3 runs 13 residues. V was cut by 3 bases and J by 4 bases, with 9 bases left in between. CDR1 and CDR2 from the germline V gene are KGHSH and LQKENI. CDR3 in amino acids: CASSPTGLYGYTF. In nucleotides, the CDR3 is TGTGCCAGCTCACCCACGGGCCTCTATGGCTACACCTTC. The entire variable domain, with the rest obtained from reference TRBV18 and TRBJ1-2, is as follows: NAGVMQNPRHLVRRRGQEARLRCSPMKGHSHVYWYRQLPEEGLKFMVYLQKENIIDESGMPKERFSAEFPKEGPSILRIQQVVRGDSAAYFCASSPTGLYGYTFGSGTRLTVV.

The chain links TRBV6-5 to TRBJ2-2; D not resolved. Between the trimmed V and J ends, which lost 10 bases and 0 bases, there was a span of 12 bases. The CDR3 has 14 amino acids. The germline gives CDR1 MNHEY, CDR2 SVGAGI. The CDR3 here is CATLKSTNTGELFF. Here the CDR3 DNA reads TGTGCCACACTAAAGAGTACGAACACCGGGGAGCTGTTTTTT.

The chain has TRBV21-1 and TRBJ1-1. TRBV21-1 is given as a pseudogene. The CDR3 runs 16 residues. CDR3 region: CASSKAVVRDNTEAFF. The CDR3 DNA reads TGTGCCAGCAGCAAAGCGGTTGTGAGAGACAACACTGAAGCTTTCTTT.